A single sample is the source of the 30 T cell receptor beta chains below, sequenced in a study of control samples from healthy donors and cancer patients. Method: immunoSEQ multiplex PCR; TCRdb's copy keeps in-frame clones and lacks some. The table has over 100,000 clones, roughly 92% seen once. The sequencing input was blood. The receptors were sampled from a man aged 18 to 29 in good health.

The rearrangement links TRBV9 to TRBJ2-7; 9 positions match TRBD2. The CDR3 covers 18 residues. Unmatched junction bases numbered 11, after V lost 0 bases and J lost 1 base. Germline V gives CDR1 SGDLS, CDR2 YYNGEE. CDR3 sequence (DNA): TGTGCCAGCAGCGTAGAGTTGCGGGGGGGTTTAACATCCTACGAGCAGTACTTC. Translating gives CASSVELRGGLTSYEQYF.

V usage is TRBV2 and J usage is TRBJ2-7; the match to TRBD2 covers 7 bases. The trim removed 6 bases at V and 4 bases at J, leaving 6 bases unmatched. The CDR3 is made up of 13 amino acids. From germline, CDR1 is SNHLY and CDR2 FYNNEI. In DNA form, the CDR3 reads TGTGCCAGCAGGGGAGGGGACGGGTACGAGCAGTACTTC. Translation: CASRGGDGYEQYF. Full variable domain (rest looked up from reference TRBV2 and TRBJ2-7): EPEVTQTPSHQVTQMGQEVILRCVPISNHLYFYWYRQILGQKVEFLVSFYNNEISEKSEIFDDQFSVERPDGSNFTLKIRSTKLEDSAMYFCASRGGDGYEQYFGPGTRLTVT.

The chain employs TRBV30 and TRBJ1-1; possibly TRBD1 for D (6 bases). Germline V gene lookup returns CDR1 GTSNPN and CDR2 SVGIG (reference sequence). This CDR3 contains 13 residues. The germline V and J ends were trimmed by 1 base and 3 bases, with 9 bases remaining between them. The CDR3 is CAWSEGGYTEAFF. The DNA for the CDR3 is TGTGCCTGGAGTGAGGGGGGATACACTGAAGCTTTCTTT.

The chain employs TRBV5-1 and TRBJ1-3; weak D call: TRBD1 (5 bases). The CDR3 contains 16 residues. The V gene's germline CDR1 is SGHRS and CDR2 YFSETQ. With 0 bases removed from V and 3 bases from J, the gap between germline ends came to 13 bases. CDR3: CASSLAWGSSGNTIYF. DNA of the CDR3: TGCGCCAGCAGCTTGGCCTGGGGGTCTAGTGGAAACACCATATATTTT.

The chain is built from TRBV29-1 and TRBJ1-1; D unclear. Trimming shortened V by 5 bases and J by 1 base, and 14 bases separated the two germline ends. Germline V CDR1 and CDR2: SQVTM, ANQGSEA. CDR3 size: 14 residues. This CDR3 is CSVNGYYPNTEAFF. The CDR3 DNA reads as TGCAGCGTTAACGGGTATTACCCGAACACTGAAGCTTTCTTT.

The chain uses TRBV5-6 and TRBJ1-2; TRBD1 agrees at 10 bases. Germline assignment: CDR1 SGHDT and CDR2 YYEEEE. The CDR3 has 18 residues. V was pared by 0 bases and J by 2 bases, with 10 bases of the junction left unmatched. The CDR3: CASSLEFIGTGENYGYTF. The CDR3 DNA is TGTGCCAGCAGCTTGGAATTCATCGGGACAGGGGAGAACTATGGCTACACCTTC.

The chain recombines TRBV20-1 with TRBJ1-2; 8 bases are shared with TRBD1. This CDR3 spans 13 amino acids. CDR1 is DFQATT and CDR2 is SNEGSKA in the germline V gene (reference sequence). V gave up 3 bases and J gave up 6 bases; unmatched junction bases: 6. CDR3 sequence: CSASGQGVDGYTF. Written as DNA, the CDR3 is TGCAGTGCTAGTGGACAGGGCGTTGATGGCTACACCTTC.

The V gene is TRBV5-4, the J gene TRBJ1-2; 7 bases match TRBD1. J lost 4 bases, V lost 4 bases, and 7 bases had no gene match. The CDR3 length is 14 residues. CDR1 is SGHNT and CDR2 is YYREEE in the germline V gene (reference sequence). The CDR3 sequence: CASSPRGLAYGYTF. CDR3 nucleotide sequence: TGTGCCAGCAGCCCCAGGGGGTTGGCCTATGGCTACACCTTC.

About this clone: The same CDR3 is also encoded by other DNA sequences in this sample. The V gene is TRBV3-1 (or the pseudogene TRBV3-2), the J gene TRBJ1-5; D remains ambiguous. This CDR3 comprises 13 residues. The germline V gene encodes CDR1 LGHDT and CDR2 YNNKEL (reference sequence). V was cut by 0 bases and J by 5 bases, with 5 bases left in between. In DNA, the CDR3 is TGTGCCAGCAGCCAAGATCGGGATCAGCCCCAGCATTTT. Its protein product is CASSQDRDQPQHF.

This chain uses TRBV18 with TRBJ1-5; the D is unclear. The length of the CDR3 is 17 residues. Trimming pared 3 bases from V and 0 bases from J, leaving 15 bases between. From germline, CDR1 is KGHSH and CDR2 LQKENI. CDR3 in DNA: TGTGCCAGCTCACCTCAGAGGGAACAGACTAGCAATCAGCCCCAGCATTTT. Translating it yields CASSPQREQTSNQPQHF.

This sequence joins TRBV4-1 and TRBJ2-2; 9 bases are shared with TRBD2. There are 15 residues in the CDR3. The J segment lost 4 bases and the V segment lost 3 bases, leaving 3 bases of the junction unmatched. Germline loops: CDR1 MGHRA, CDR2 YSYEKL. In DNA form, the CDR3 reads TGCGCCAGCAGCCATAGCGGGGGACTCACCGGGGAGCTGTTTTTT. Translating it yields CASSHSGGLTGELFF.

The chain carries TRBV5-4 and TRBJ1-2; TRBD1 matches at 9 bases. The CDR3 sequence is 13 residues long. Per germline, CDR1 SGHNT and CDR2 YYREEE (reference sequence). Losses at the gene ends were 3 bases for V and 6 bases for J; bases not matched to a gene: 3. The CDR3 protein is CASSWTGDDGYTF. The CDR3, as DNA: TGTGCCAGCAGCTGGACAGGGGACGATGGCTACACCTTC.

CDR3 sequence (DNA): TGTGCCAGCAGCTTGGTAGAGGAGACCCAGTACTTC. It translates to CASSLVEETQYF. The chain recombines TRBV5-6 with TRBJ2-5; D is unclear. V was clipped by 0 bases and J by 5 bases, with 5 bases between them. CDR1 and CDR2 from the germline V gene are SGHDT and YYEEEE. The CDR3 loop spans 12 amino acids.

V gene TRBV3-1 (or the pseudogene TRBV3-2) combines with J gene TRBJ1-3; unclear D gene. The V gene lost 8 bases and the J gene lost 2 bases, with 10 bases spanning the gap. The length of the CDR3 is 13 residues. Germline V gene sequence: CDR1 LGHDT, CDR2 YNNKEL (reference sequence). The CDR3 DNA is TGTGCCAGCCGGGCGGCAGCTGGAAACACCATATATTTT. Its translation is CASRAAAGNTIYF.

This chain joins TRBV6-1 and TRBJ2-2; D unresolved. The CDR3 consists of 17 residues. V was shortened by 2 bases and J by 6 bases, with 19 bases between the two germline ends. The V gene's germline CDR1 is MNHNS and CDR2 SASEGT. Here the CDR3 reads CASSEFGFAERAGELFF. Written as DNA, the CDR3 is TGTGCCAGCAGTGAATTTGGTTTTGCGGAAAGGGCCGGGGAGCTGTTTTTT.

The V call is TRBV9, the J call TRBJ2-5, with 9 positions matching TRBD1. This CDR3 contains 14 residues. CDR1 and CDR2 from the germline V gene are SGDLS and YYNGEE. Losses at the gene ends were 4 bases for V and 5 bases for J; bases not matched to a gene: 6. CDR3 DNA: TGTGCCAGCAGCCGGACAGGGGCGTGGGAGACCCAGTACTTC. As protein: CASSRTGAWETQYF.

The J gene is TRBJ2-7, the V gene TRBV7-6; the match to TRBD1 covers 9 bases. The V gene's germline CDR1 is SGHVS and CDR2 FNYEAQ. V lost 4 bases and J lost 6; bases outside the gene matches: 7. CDR3 length equals 14 residues. CDR3 in DNA: TGTGCCAGCAGCTCCGGGACAGGGAGAGGCGAGCAGTACTTC. It encodes CASSSGTGRGEQYF.

The rearrangement uses TRBV6-6 and TRBJ2-7; 7 bases match TRBD2. Germline V gene data show CDR1 as MNHNY and CDR2 as SVGAGI (reference sequence). CDR3 size: 14 residues. The junction had 7 bases not matched to a gene; V was cut back by 4 bases and J by 4 bases. CDR3 protein: CASSWRGKAYEQYF. The CDR3 DNA reads as TGTGCCAGCAGTTGGCGGGGGAAAGCTTACGAGCAGTACTTC.

This clone has only one observation. The chain joins TRBV27 to TRBJ2-2; D remains unclear. The germline V and J ends were trimmed by 10 bases and 3 bases, with 3 bases remaining between them. From germline, CDR1 is MNHEY and CDR2 SMNVEV (reference sequence). The CDR3 loop spans 10 amino acids. Here the CDR3 reads CATHTGELFF. The CDR3 DNA sequence: TGTGCCACCCACACCGGGGAGCTGTTTTTT.

The chain uses TRBV5-1 and TRBJ2-3, with D possibly TRBD1 on 6 matching bases. The germline V gene has CDR1 SGHRS and CDR2 YFSETQ. The V gene lost 3 bases and the J gene lost 5 bases, with 10 bases spanning the gap. The CDR3 has 13 amino acids. CDR3 DNA: TGCGCCAGCAGCTCGTCCAGGGGAGATACGCAGTATTTT. It encodes CASSSSRGDTQYF.

The chain carries TRBV2 and TRBJ2-3, with 14 bases fitting TRBD2. CDR3 length equals 17 residues. J gave up 4 bases and V 4 bases, and 7 bases lay outside the gene matches. CDR1 SNHLY and CDR2 FYNNEI come from the germline V gene. CDR3 sequence reads: CASSAVTSGGASDTQYF. CDR3 nucleotide sequence: TGTGCCAGCAGTGCAGTGACTAGCGGGGGGGCATCAGATACGCAGTATTTT.

This rearrangement joins TRBV12-3 or TRBV12-4 to TRBJ1-1; D gene uncertain. The V gene lost 3 bases and the J gene lost 2 bases, with 4 bases spanning the gap. This CDR3 has 12 amino acids. For the CDR3, the DNA is TGTGCCAGCAGTTTGGGAAACACTGAAGCTTTCTTT. Its translation is CASSLGNTEAFF.

This clone was detected only once. The genes are TRBV25-1 and TRBJ2-3, with no clear D. The germline CDR1 and CDR2 sequences are MGHDK and SYGVNS. The CDR3 has 15 amino acids. The V and J ends lost 1 base and 4 bases respectively, with 12 bases between them. The CDR3 loop is CASSESSFASDTQYF. The CDR3 bases are TGTGCCAGCAGTGAATCATCGTTCGCGTCAGATACGCAGTATTTT.

This rearrangement joins TRBV11-2 to TRBJ2-7; tentative D call: TRBD2 (6 bases). Germline assignment: CDR1 SGHAT and CDR2 FQNNGV. V was pared by 0 bases and J by 0 bases, with 15 bases between. The CDR3 spans 17 residues. CDR3 in amino acids: CASSLDRGGGLSYEQYF. The CDR3 region has the DNA TGTGCCAGCAGCTTAGATCGGGGAGGCGGTCTCTCCTACGAGCAGTACTTC.

The rearrangement uses TRBV7-2 and TRBJ2-5; TRBD1 or TRBD2 may be the D gene (6 bases each). V lost 3 bases, J lost 1 base, and 21 bases lay in between. Germline V lookup: CDR1 SGHTA, CDR2 FQGNSA. This CDR3 region has 18 residues. The DNA of the CDR3 is TGTGCCAGCAGCTTTGCCGCCGGGACCCGGGGGCTCCAAGAGACCCAGTACTTC. It yields the protein CASSFAAGTRGLQETQYF.

The chain combines TRBV2 with TRBJ1-2; tentatively, D is TRBD1 (6 bases). The CDR3 contains 12 residues. Trimming took 8 bases from V and 8 from J, leaving 15 bases between them. Germline V CDR1 and CDR2: SNHLY, FYNNEI. The CDR3 reads CASGGWESGYTF. CDR3 bases: TGTGCCAGCGGGGGCTGGGAATCCGGCTACACCTTC.

V gene TRBV7-6 combines with J gene TRBJ2-7, with a weak D call TRBD1 (5 bases). V lost 4 bases and J lost 0, with 13 bases in between. Germline lookup yields CDR1 SGHVS and CDR2 FNYEAQ. The CDR3 sequence is 15 residues long. The CDR3 spells CASSSLPGPSYEQYF. The CDR3 DNA reads as TGTGCCAGCAGCTCCCTCCCAGGGCCCTCCTACGAGCAGTACTTC. Based on the CDR3 plus reference TRBV7-6 and TRBJ2-7, the full variable domain is GAGVSQSPRYKVTKRGQDVALRCDPISGHVSLYWYRQALGQGPEFLTYFNYEAQQDKSGLPNDRFSAERPEGSISTLTIQRTEQRDSAMYRCASSSLPGPSYEQYFGPGTRLTVT.

This chain connects TRBV3-1 (or the pseudogene TRBV3-2) to TRBJ1-5; D is ambiguous. This CDR3 is 14 amino acids long. Trimming took off 1 base at V and 2 bases at J, with 6 bases between the two ends. CDR1 LGHDT and CDR2 YNNKEL come from the germline V gene (reference sequence). The CDR3 loop reads CASSQGHGNQPQHF. The CDR3 region has the DNA TGTGCCAGCAGCCAAGGACACGGCAATCAGCCCCAGCATTTT.

This clone was detected once. The V call is TRBV15, the J call TRBJ1-2; D call uncertain. V lost 1 base and J lost 4, with 28 bases in between. This CDR3 spans 20 amino acids. Germline CDR1 is LNHNV and CDR2 is YYDKDF (reference sequence). CDR3 DNA sequence: TGTGCCACCAGCAGAGGTCCCCTATTTAACCCGCAGCCTAAGGGCTATGGCTACACCTTC. It yields the protein CATSRGPLFNPQPKGYGYTF.

Worth noting for this clone: Germline is not matched at one junction end, which may reflect a read error. V and J are TRBV3-1 (or the pseudogene TRBV3-2) and TRBJ1-2, with 9 bases matching TRBD1. Looked up from germline, CDR1 is LGHDT and CDR2 is YNNKEL (reference sequence). The CDR3 runs to 17 residues. CDR3 sequence (DNA): TGTGCCAGCAGGCAAGGAGGGACAGGGAGTGGAAAATATGGCTACACCTTC. Residues: CASRQGGTGSGKYGYTF.